This TCR beta chain was observed in a study of blood T cells in healthy people across ages (dated by TCRdb to 2015 to 2017). With regard to the full study: In model experiments, template switching captured about one uniquely barcoded TCR beta cDNA molecule for every two T cells. Age-related changes in TCR beta repertoire diversity were measured in the study by deep sequencing normalized with unique cDNA molecular identifiers. The donors were split into four age groups: young (average around 15 years), middle-aged (39), aged (about 56) and long-lived (approximately 80). Using the same blood draw, the study looked at two additional independent replicas of 1 million unique cDNA reads for two donors, one aged 18 to 30 and the other aged 80 or older. Study-level results and caveats: Because donor CMV infection status was unknown, age-related changes in expanded clonotypes were potentially confounded. Compared with the aged group, the long-lived group had more naive CD4+ T cells, fewer expanded clones and increased TCR diversity, suggesting age selection. Estimates of total diversity from one million sequenced T cells were regarded as lower bounds and underestimates. Observed TCR beta diversity per million T cells fell roughly linearly with age, and a significant reduction was already apparent by age roughly 40. Because profiling used bulk unsorted PBMCs, naive and antigen-experienced compartments could not be compared conclusively. Observed TCR beta diversity correlated strongly with the percentage of naive T cells measured by flow cytometry.

Systemically healthy Caucasian individuals from Russia, roughly 40 in total and aged roughly 6 to 100 years, were included as donors. Each donor gave about 11 milliliters of peripheral blood, drawn into EDTA-treated Vacutainer tubes. PBMCs were isolated by Ficoll-Paque density-gradient centrifugation, with at least 6.5 million obtained per sample. Trizol reagent was used to extract total RNA from PBMCs, with at least 6 micrograms per sample. Naive CD45RAhigh/CD27high T cell percentages were measured by flow cytometry on a PBMC aliquot from every donor. This clonotype was counted a few times. The antigen this receptor binds is unknown. Base qualities are not at hand, and no much larger clone is one base apart. Taken from the germline V gene, the CDR1 and CDR2 loops are MDHEN and SYDVKM. A distance of 11 bases separates the germline ends of V and J, which lose 3 bases and 8 bases respectively. Taken from cysteine to phenylalanine, the CDR3 has 14 residues. Only CDR3 DNA is held: 42 bases, read in frame from base 1.

Libraries were made using 5' RACE. Data came from an Illumina HiSeq 2500. The second PCR ran for about 6 to 11 cycles and used a J-beta primer mix along with a sample-barcoded 5' primer. A unique molecular identifier was introduced onto each TCR beta cDNA molecule by a template-switch 5' adaptor carrying 12 random nucleotides. Each sample yielded at least 2.5 million CDR3-containing paired-end reads. The Mint cDNA synthesis kit, primed by a TRBC-specific oligonucleotide, was used to synthesize first-strand cDNA from all RNA. Following uracil-DNA glycosylase treatment, a first 18-cycle PCR with universal primers M1SS and BC2_uni_R was performed on all cDNA. Per the original workflow: Normalization of each sample was performed by random selection of 1 million high-quality reads, each carrying a distinct molecular identifier. Reads with shared molecular identifiers were discarded instead of being binned into consensus sequences. MiTCR, run with a Q25 quality threshold and the strictest error-elimination algorithm, handled CDR3 identification, clonotype clustering and error correction. A nonparametric unseen species model with Euler transformation was used to estimate lower-bound total TCR beta diversity. TCRdb handled the public reads itself, with Q25 trimming in fastp and clone calling in MiXCR, and kept productive beta chains. Duplicate CDR3 protein sequences are folded into a single record with the most common DNA and genes. It is TCRdb's table, rather than the study itself, that gives the V and J calls and clone size. The table for this sample lists 500,000 to 550,000 distinct CDR3 sequences; 24% of them were counted only once. The ten most abundant clones make up roughly 10% of the sample.

These same records also appear under a second study, on T cells of mothers and their children. Looking at the second paper: Nine systemically healthy Caucasian individuals served as donors, namely three mothers together with their six children. cDNA synthesis used all of the extracted RNA, with roughly 1.5 ug of RNA in each 15 ul reaction. Sample barcodes and 2-4 random nucleotides were added via the M1S primer in the second PCR. Each mother yielded over 8.5 million TCR beta CDR3 reads and each child roughly 3.1 million reads. Thymic selection similarly shapes TCR recombination output in related and unrelated pairs, with minor effect from inherited differences. Normalized repertoire overlap was always slightly but never significantly higher in related than unrelated mother-child pairs. Persistent microchimeric T cell clones were not detected, at a sensitivity of approximately 100 clones per million clonotypes. The study used deep NGS to compare TCR beta repertoires of mothers and children, seeking features distinguishing related mother-child pairs from unrelated individuals. The mean age was roughly 44 +/- 4 years for the mothers and approximately 11 +/- 4 years for the children. After adapter ligation was performed with NEBNext reagents, the libraries were sequenced on an Illumina HiSeq 2000 with 100+100 nt paired-end reads. To prevent cross-contamination, the mother and child libraries were prepared one month apart and sequenced in separate runs. For each donor, somewhere between about 450,000 and 2,000,000 distinct TCR beta clonotypes were identified. Naive TCR beta clonotypes were estimated from low-frequency clonotypes matched to each donor's FACS-determined naive share, without sorting.

The chain uses TRBV28 and TRBJ1-6; a weak D assignment points to TRBD1 (6 bases agree). The sequence was collected from a boy younger than 18 in good health. The specimen was blood. The DNA sequence follows: TGTGCCAGCAGTTTTGGCAGGGGCGATTCACCCCTCCACTTT. It translates as CASSFGRGDSPLHF.